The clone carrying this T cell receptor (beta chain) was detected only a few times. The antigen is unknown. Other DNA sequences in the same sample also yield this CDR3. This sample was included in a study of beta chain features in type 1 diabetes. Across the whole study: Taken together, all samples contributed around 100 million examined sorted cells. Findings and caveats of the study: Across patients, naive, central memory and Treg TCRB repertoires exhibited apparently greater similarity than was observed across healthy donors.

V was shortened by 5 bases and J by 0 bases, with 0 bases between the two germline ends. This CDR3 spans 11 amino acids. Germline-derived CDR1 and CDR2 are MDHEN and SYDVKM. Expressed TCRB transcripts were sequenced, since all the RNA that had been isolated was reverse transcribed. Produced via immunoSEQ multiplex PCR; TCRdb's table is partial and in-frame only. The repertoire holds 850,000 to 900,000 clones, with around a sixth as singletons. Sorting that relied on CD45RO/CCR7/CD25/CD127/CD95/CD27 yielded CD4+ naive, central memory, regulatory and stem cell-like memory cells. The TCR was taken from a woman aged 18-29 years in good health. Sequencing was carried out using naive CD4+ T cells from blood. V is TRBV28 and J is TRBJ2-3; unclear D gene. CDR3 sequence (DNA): TGTGCCAGCAGTAGCACAGATACGCAGTATTTT. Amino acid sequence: CASSSTDTQYF.